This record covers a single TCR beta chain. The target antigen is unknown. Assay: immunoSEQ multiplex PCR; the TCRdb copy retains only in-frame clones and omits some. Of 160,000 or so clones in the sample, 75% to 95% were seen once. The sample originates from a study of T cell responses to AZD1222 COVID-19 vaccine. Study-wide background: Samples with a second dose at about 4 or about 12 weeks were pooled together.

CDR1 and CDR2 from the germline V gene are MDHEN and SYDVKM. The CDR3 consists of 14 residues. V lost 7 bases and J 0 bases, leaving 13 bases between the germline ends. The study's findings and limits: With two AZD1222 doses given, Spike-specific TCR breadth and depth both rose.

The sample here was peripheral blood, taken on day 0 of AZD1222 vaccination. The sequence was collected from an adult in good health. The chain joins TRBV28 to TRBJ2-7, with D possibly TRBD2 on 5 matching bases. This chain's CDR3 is CASTLGSYSYEQYF. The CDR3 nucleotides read TGTGCCAGCACCCTTGGGAGCTACTCCTACGAGCAGTACTTC.